This is a list of T cell receptor beta chains from one sample in a study of T cell clonotyping in hematopoietic cell transplantation. Produced via immunoSEQ multiplex PCR; TCRdb's table is partial and in-frame only. The data contain about 5,400 clones, 80% to 90% of them singletons. Source: peripheral blood mononuclear cells, taken before stem cell transplant. These receptors were obtained from a man in his fifties or sixties with acute myeloid leukemia. Some clones in this sample may be carry-over from other donors' samples. Both conserved end residues are part of each CDR3. A D gene is named only where the DNA matches it firmly. Expanded clones are given a class, and other clones once, few, many or no size at all.

clone size,J gene,V gene,D gene,CDR3 protein,CDR3 DNA
-,TRBJ2-3,TRBV25-1,-,CASQGHITDTQYF,TGTGCCAGCCAGGGACATATAACAGATACGCAGTATTTT
once,TRBJ1-1,TRBV7-9,-,CASTFRQILSMNTEAFF,TGTGCCAGCACCTTCAGACAGATACTTAGCATGAACACTGAAGCTTTCTTT
-,TRBJ2-7,TRBV2,TRBD1,CASRGTGDEQYF,TGTGCCAGCAGGGGGACAGGGGACGAGCAGTACTTC
-,TRBJ2-7,TRBV19,-,CASSIGTRHEQYF,TGTGCCAGTAGTATCGGGACCAGGCACGAGCAGTACTTC
-,TRBJ1-2,TRBV19,-,CASTGQPSGYGYTF,TGTGCCAGTACCGGACAGCCGTCGGGCTATGGCTACACCTTC
-,TRBJ2-1,TRBV5-4,TRBD2,CASSFGGANEQFF,TGTGCCAGCAGCTTCGGGGGGGCTAATGAGCAGTTCTTC
-,TRBJ2-2,TRBV5-5,TRBD2,CASSRAGGELFF,TGTGCCAGCAGCCGGGCGGGGGGAGAGCTGTTTTTT
-,TRBJ1-1,TRBV20-1,TRBD1,CSARTGREAFF,TGCAGTGCGAGGACAGGGAGGGAAGCTTTCTTT
-,TRBJ1-5,TRBV2,-,CASSTSTVSNQPQHF,TGTGCCAGCAGTACATCGACGGTTAGCAATCAGCCCCAGCATTTT
few,TRBJ2-1,TRBV18,TRBD2,CASRGTRGSSGVSLYNEQFF,TGTGCCAGCCGCGGGACCCGAGGTTCGAGCGGGGTTTCCCTCTACAATGAGCAGTTCTTC
-,TRBJ2-1,TRBV2,TRBD2,CASKRDREQFF,TGTGCCAGCAAGCGGGATCGAGAGCAGTTCTTC
-,TRBJ2-7,TRBV9,TRBD2,CASSARLASYEQYF,TGTGCCAGCAGCGCGCGACTAGCCTCCTACGAGCAGTACTTC
-,TRBJ2-2,TRBV11-3,-,CASSLDLWGQSTGELFF,TGTGCCAGCAGCTTAGATCTCTGGGGGCAGAGCACCGGGGAGCTGTTTTTT
-,TRBJ1-1,TRBV9,-,CASSAADRNTEAFF,TGTGCCAGCAGCGCCGCCGACAGGAACACTGAAGCTTTCTTT
-,TRBJ1-1,TRBV7-3,-,CASSLNGQKLTEAFF,TGTGCCAGCAGCTTGAACGGACAGAAACTCACTGAAGCTTTCTTT
-,TRBJ1-5,TRBV6-5,-,CASRTGTQPQHF,TGTGCCAGCAGAACAGGGACTCAGCCCCAGCATTTT
-,TRBJ2-7,TRBV9,-,CASSVEGSYEQYF,TGTGCCAGCAGCGTAGAAGGTTCCTACGAGCAGTACTTC
-,TRBJ1-2,TRBV20-1,-,CGVGQNYGYTF,TGCGGGGTGGGTCAGAACTATGGCTACACCTTC
-,TRBJ1-1,TRBV19,TRBD1,CASSMGDSTTAFF,TGTGCCAGTAGTATGGGGGACAGTACCACGGCTTTCTTT
-,TRBJ1-1,TRBV28,TRBD1,CASSLSGTVNTEAFF,TGTGCCAGCAGTCTCAGCGGGACAGTTAACACTGAAGCTTTCTTT
-,TRBJ2-3,TRBV27,TRBD2,CASSFSSGRWGGTQYF,TGTGCCAGCAGTTTCTCTAGCGGGCGGTGGGGAGGCACGCAGTATTTT
-,TRBJ1-6,TRBV18,TRBD1,CASSPGTASNSPLHF,TGTGCCAGCTCACCGGGGACAGCTAGTAATTCACCCCTCCACTTT
-,TRBJ2-5,TRBV7-7,-,CASSPGRETQYF,TGTGCTAGCAGCCCCGGTCGGGAGACCCAGTACTTC
-,TRBJ1-1,TRBV19,-,CASSIDRGRGAFF,TGTGCCAGTAGTATAGATCGGGGCAGGGGAGCTTTCTTT
-,TRBJ1-1,TRBV5-6,TRBD1,CASSLRQGRIEAFF,TGTGCCAGCAGCTTGAGACAGGGAAGGATTGAAGCTTTCTTT
-,TRBJ1-2,TRBV7-2,TRBD1,CASTRTGGIEGGYTF,TGTGCCAGCACCCGGACAGGCGGGATCGAAGGGGGCTACACCTTC
-,TRBJ2-5,TRBV7-9,TRBD2,CASSLGLSGPQETQYF,TGTGCCAGCAGCTTGGGGCTTAGCGGGCCACAAGAGACCCAGTACTTC
-,TRBJ2-7,TRBV4-1,TRBD2,CASSQASGSGGLDEQYF,TGCGCCAGCAGCCAAGCCTCTGGTAGCGGGGGGCTAGACGAGCAGTACTTC
-,TRBJ2-6,TRBV28,-,CASSSPPSSGANVLTF,TGTGCCAGCAGTTCCCCCCCGAGCTCTGGGGCCAACGTCCTGACTTTC
-,TRBJ1-2,TRBV11-3,-,CASSLDRDYGYTF,TGTGCCAGCAGCTTAGACAGGGACTATGGCTACACCTTC